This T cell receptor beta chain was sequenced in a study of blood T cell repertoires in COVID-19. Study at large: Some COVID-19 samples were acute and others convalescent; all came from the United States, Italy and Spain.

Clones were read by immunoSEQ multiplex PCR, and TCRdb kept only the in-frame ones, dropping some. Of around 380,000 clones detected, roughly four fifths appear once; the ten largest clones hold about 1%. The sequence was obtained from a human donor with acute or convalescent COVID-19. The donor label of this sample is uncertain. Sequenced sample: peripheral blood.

Written as DNA, the CDR3 is TGTGCCAGCAGCTTCCCCGGAGCTAGGAATGAGCAGTTCTTC. Translating it yields CASSFPGARNEQFF. The chain carries TRBV7-9 and TRBJ2-1; D is unresolved. The CDR3 has 14 residues. The V end lost 3 bases, the J end lost 7 bases, and 13 bases lay between the germline ends. Germline-derived CDR1 and CDR2 are SEHNR and FQNEAQ (reference sequence).